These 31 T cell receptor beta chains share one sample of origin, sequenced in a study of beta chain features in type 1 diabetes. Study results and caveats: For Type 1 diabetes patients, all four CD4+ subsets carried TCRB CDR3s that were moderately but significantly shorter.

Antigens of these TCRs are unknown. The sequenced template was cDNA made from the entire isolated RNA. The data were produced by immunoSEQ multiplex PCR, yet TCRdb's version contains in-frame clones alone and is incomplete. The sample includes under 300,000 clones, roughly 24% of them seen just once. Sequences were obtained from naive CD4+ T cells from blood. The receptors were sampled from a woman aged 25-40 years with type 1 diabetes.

The CDR3 spells CASSQLMNTEAFF. The CDR3 DNA follows: TGTGCCAGCAGCCAACTAATGAACACTGAAGCTTTCTTT. The chain links TRBV6-5 to TRBJ1-1; no firm D call. The ends were cut back, 6 bases at V and 0 bases at J, with 8 bases in the middle. This CDR3 has 13 residues. Per germline, CDR1 MNHEY and CDR2 SVGAGI.

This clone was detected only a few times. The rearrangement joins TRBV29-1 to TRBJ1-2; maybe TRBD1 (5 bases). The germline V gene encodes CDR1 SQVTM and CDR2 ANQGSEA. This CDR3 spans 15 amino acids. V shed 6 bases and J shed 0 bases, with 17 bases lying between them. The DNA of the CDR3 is TGCAGCGTAAGGACACAGACGACCTCTAACTATGGCTACACCTTC. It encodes CSVRTQTTSNYGYTF.

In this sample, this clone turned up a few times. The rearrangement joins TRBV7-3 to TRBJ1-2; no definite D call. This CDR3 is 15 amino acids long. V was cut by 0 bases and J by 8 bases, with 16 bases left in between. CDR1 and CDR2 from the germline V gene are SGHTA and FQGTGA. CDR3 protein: CASSLTGLEGGGYTF. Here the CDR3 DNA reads TGTGCCAGCAGCTTAACAGGGCTGGAAGGAGGAGGCTACACCTTC.

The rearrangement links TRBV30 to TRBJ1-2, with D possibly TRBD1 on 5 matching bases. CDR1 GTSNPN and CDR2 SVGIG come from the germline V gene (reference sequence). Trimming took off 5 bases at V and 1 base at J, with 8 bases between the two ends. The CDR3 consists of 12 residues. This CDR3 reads CAWGAHNYGYTF. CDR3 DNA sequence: TGTGCCTGGGGGGCGCATAACTATGGCTACACCTTC.

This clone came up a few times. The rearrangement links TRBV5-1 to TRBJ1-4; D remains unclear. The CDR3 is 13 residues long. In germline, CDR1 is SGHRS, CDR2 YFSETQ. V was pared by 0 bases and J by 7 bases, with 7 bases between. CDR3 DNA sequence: TGCGCCAGCAGCTTGGGGCAGGCTGAAAAACTGTTTTTT. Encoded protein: CASSLGQAEKLFF. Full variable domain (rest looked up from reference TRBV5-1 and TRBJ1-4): KAGVTQTPRYLIKTRGQQVTLSCSPISGHRSVSWYQQTPGQGLQFLFEYFSETQRNKGNFPGRFSGRQFSNSRSEMNVSTLELGDSALYLCASSLGQAEKLFFGSGTQLSVL.

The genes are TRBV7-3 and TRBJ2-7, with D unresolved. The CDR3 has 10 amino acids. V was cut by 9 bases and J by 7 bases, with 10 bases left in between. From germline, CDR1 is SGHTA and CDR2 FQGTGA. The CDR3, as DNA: TGTGCCAGGAACCCGCGGGAGCAGTACTTC. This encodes CARNPREQYF.

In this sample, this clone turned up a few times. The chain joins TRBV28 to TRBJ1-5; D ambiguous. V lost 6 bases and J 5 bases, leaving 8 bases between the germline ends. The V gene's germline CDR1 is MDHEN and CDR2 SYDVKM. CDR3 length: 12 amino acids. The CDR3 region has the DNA TGTGCCAGCAGGTACAGAGATCAGCCCCAGCATTTT. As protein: CASRYRDQPQHF.

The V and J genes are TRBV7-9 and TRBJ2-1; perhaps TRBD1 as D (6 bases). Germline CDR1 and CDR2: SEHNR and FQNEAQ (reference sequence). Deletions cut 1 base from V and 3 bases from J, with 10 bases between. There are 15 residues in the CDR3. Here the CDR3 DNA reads TGTGCCAGCAGCTTAGTAGGGGGTGGCTACAATGAGCAGTTCTTC. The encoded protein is CASSLVGGGYNEQFF.

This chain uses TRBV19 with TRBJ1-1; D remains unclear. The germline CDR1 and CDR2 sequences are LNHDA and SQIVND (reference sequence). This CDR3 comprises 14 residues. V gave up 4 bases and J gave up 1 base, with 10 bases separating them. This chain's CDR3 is CASSTRPENTEAFF. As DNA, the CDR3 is TGTGCCAGTAGTACGCGGCCTGAGAACACTGAAGCTTTCTTT.

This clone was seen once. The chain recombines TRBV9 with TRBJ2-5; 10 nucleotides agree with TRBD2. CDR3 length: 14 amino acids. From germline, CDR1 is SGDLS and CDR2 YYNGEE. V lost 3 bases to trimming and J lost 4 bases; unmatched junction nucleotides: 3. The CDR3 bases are TGTGCCAGCAGCGGGACTAGCGGAGGAGAGACCCAGTACTTC. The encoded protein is CASSGTSGGETQYF.

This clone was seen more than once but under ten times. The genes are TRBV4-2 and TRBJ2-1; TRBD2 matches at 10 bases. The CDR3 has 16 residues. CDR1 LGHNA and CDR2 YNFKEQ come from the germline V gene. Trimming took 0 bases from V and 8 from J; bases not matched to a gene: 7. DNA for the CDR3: TGTGCCAGCAGCCAAGATCCAGGGGGACTAGCGTATGAGCAGTTCTTC. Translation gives CASSQDPGGLAYEQFF.

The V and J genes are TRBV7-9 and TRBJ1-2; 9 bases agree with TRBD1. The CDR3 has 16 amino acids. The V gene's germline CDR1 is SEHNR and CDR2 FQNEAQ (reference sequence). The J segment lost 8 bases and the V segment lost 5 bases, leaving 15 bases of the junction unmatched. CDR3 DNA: TGTGCCAGCAGCGACTGGGACAGGGAGGGTACCATGGGCTACACCTTC. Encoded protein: CASSDWDREGTMGYTF.

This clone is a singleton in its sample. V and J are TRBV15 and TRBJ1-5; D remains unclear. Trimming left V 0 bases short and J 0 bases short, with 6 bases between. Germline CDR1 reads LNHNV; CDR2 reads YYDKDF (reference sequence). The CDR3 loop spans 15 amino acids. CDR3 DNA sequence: TGTGCCACCAGCAGAGACGTTATTAGCAATCAGCCCCAGCATTTT. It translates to CATSRDVISNQPQHF.

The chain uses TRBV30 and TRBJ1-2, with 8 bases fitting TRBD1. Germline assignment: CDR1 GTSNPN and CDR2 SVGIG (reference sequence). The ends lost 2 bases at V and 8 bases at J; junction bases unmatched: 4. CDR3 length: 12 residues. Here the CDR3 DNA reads TGTGCCTGGAGTTTACAGGGGGACGGCTACACCTTC. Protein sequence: CAWSLQGDGYTF.

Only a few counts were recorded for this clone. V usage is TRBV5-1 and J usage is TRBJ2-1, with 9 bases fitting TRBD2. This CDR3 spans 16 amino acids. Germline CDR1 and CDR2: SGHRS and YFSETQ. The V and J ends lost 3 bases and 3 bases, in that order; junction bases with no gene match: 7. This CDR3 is CASSSPASGVYNEQFF. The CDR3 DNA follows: TGCGCCAGCAGCTCCCCGGCTAGCGGGGTCTACAATGAGCAGTTCTTC.

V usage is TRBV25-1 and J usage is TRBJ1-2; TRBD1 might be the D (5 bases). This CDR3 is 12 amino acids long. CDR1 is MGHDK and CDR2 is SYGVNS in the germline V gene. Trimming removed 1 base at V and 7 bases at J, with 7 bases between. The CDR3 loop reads CASSESGIGYTF. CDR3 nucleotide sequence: TGTGCCAGCAGTGAATCAGGGATTGGCTACACCTTC.

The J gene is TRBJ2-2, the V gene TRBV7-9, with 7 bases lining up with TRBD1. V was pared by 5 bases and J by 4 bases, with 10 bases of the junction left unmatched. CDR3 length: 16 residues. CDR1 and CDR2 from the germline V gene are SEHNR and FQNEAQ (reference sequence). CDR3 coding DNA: TGTGCCAGCAGCCGCCGGGACAGTCGAGGCACCGGGGAGCTGTTTTTT. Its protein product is CASSRRDSRGTGELFF.

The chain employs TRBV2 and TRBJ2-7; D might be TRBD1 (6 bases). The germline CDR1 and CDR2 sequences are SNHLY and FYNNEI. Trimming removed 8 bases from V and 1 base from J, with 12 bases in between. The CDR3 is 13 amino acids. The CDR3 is CASLLQGSYEQYF. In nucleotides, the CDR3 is TGTGCCAGCCTGTTACAGGGATCCTACGAGCAGTACTTC.

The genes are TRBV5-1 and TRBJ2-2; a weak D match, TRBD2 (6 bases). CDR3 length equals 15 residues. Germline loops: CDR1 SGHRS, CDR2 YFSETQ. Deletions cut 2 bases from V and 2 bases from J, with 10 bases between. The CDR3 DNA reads TGCGCCAGCAGCTTCGGGGGAGTAAACACCGGGGAGCTGTTTTTT. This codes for CASSFGGVNTGELFF.

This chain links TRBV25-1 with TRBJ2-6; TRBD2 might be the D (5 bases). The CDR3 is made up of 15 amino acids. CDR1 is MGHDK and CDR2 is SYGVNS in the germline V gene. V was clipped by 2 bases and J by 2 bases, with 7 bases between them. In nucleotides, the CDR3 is TGTGCCAGCAGTGAAACGGGGACTGGGGCCAACGTCCTGACTTTC. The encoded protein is CASSETGTGANVLTF.

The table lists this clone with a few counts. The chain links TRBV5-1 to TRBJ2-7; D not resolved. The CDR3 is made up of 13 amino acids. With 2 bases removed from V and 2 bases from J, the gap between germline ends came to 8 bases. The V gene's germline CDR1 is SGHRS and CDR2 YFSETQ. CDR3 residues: CASSFQQTYEQYF. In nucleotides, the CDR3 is TGCGCCAGCAGCTTCCAACAGACCTACGAGCAGTACTTC.

CDR3 nucleotide sequence: TGTGCCACCGCGGTCCGCGCTATGAACACTGAAGCTTTCTTT. Its translation: CATAVRAMNTEAFF. The chain links TRBV18 to TRBJ1-1; D uncertain. V dropped 10 bases and J dropped 0 bases, with 15 bases sitting between them. In germline, CDR1 is KGHSH, CDR2 LQKENI. The CDR3 runs to 14 residues.

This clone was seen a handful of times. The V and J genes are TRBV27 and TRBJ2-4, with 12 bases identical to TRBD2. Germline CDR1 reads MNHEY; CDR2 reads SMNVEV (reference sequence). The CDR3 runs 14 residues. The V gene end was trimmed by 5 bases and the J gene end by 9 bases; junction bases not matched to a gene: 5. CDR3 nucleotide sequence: TGTGCCAGCAGTACTCTAGCGGGAGGGGGCATTCAGTACTTC. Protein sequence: CASSTLAGGGIQYF.

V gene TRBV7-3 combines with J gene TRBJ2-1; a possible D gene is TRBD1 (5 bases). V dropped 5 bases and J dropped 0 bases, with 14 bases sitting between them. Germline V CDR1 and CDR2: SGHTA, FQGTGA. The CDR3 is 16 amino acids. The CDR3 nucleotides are TGTGCCAGCAGCCTCAGGGTCCCGAGCTCCTACAATGAGCAGTTCTTC. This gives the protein CASSLRVPSSYNEQFF.

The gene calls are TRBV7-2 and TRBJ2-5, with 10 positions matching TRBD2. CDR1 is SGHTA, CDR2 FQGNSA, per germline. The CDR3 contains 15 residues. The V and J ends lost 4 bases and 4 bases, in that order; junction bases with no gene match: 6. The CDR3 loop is CASSSSGRARETQYF. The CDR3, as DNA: TGTGCCAGCAGCTCAAGCGGGAGGGCCAGAGAGACCCAGTACTTC.

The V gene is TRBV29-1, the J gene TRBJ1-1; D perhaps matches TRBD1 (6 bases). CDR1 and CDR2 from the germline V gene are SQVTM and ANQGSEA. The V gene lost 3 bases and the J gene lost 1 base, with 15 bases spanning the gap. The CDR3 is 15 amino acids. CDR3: CSVEGQGPENTEAFF. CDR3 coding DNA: TGCAGCGTTGAGGGTCAGGGGCCGGAGAACACTGAAGCTTTCTTT.

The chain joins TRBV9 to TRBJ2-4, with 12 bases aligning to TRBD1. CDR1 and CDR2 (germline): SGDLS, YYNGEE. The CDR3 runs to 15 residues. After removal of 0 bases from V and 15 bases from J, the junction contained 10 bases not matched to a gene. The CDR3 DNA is TGTGCCAGCAGCGTAGAGGGACAGGGGGCGTCGTATCGGTACTTC. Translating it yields CASSVEGQGASYRYF.

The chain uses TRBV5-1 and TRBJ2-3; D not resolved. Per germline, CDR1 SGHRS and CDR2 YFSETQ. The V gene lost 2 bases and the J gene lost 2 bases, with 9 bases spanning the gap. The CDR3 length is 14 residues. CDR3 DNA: TGCGCCAGCAGCTTAACAGATAACACAGATACGCAGTATTTT. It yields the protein CASSLTDNTDTQYF.

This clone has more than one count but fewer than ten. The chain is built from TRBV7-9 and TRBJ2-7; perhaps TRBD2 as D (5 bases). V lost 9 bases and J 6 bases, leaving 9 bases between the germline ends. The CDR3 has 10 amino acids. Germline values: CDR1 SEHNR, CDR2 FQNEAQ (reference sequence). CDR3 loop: CASGTSEQYF. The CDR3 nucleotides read TGTGCCAGTGGTACTAGCGAGCAGTACTTC.

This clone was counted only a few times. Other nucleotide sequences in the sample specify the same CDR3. CDR3 loop: CAWSAVNTEAFF. CDR3 DNA sequence: TGTGCCTGGAGTGCTGTGAACACTGAAGCTTTCTTT. This chain links TRBV30 with TRBJ1-1, with D unclear. This CDR3 is 12 amino acids long. Germline V gene lookup returns CDR1 GTSNPN and CDR2 SVGIG (reference sequence). V was trimmed by 1 base and J by 0 bases, leaving 3 bases between them. Variable domain in full (rest from reference TRBV30 and TRBJ1-1): SQTIHQWPATLVQPVGSPLSLECTVEGTSNPNLYWYRQAAGRGLQLLFYSVGIGQISSEVPQNLSASRPQDRQFILSSKKLLLSDSGFYLCAWSAVNTEAFFGQGTRLTVV.

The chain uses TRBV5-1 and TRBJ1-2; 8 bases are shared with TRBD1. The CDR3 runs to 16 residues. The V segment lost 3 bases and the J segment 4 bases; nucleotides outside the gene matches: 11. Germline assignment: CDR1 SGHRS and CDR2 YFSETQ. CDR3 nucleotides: TGCGCCAGCAGCTCCAAGCCGGGACAGGATTTCTATGGCTACACCTTC. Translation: CASSSKPGQDFYGYTF. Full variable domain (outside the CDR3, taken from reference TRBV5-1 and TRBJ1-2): KAGVTQTPRYLIKTRGQQVTLSCSPISGHRSVSWYQQTPGQGLQFLFEYFSETQRNKGNFPGRFSGRQFSNSRSEMNVSTLELGDSALYLCASSSKPGQDFYGYTFGSGTRLTVV.